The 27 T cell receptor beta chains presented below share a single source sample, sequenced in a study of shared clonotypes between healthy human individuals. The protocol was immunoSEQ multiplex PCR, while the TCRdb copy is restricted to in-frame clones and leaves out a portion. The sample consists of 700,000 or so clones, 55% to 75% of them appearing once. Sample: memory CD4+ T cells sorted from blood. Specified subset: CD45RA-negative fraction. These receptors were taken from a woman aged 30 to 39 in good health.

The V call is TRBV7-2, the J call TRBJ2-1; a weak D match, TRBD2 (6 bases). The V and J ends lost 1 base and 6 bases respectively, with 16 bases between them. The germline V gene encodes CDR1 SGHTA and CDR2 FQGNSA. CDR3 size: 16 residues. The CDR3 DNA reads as TGTGCCAGCAGCTTAGTGGGGGGACCCTTGGGCAATGAGCAGTTCTTC. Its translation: CASSLVGGPLGNEQFF.

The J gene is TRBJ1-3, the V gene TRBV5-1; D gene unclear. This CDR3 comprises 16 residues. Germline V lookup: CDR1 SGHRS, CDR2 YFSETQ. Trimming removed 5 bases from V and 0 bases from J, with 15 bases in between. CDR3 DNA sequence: TGCGCCAGCAGGGATGGACCGTCCTCCTCTGGAAACACCATATATTTT. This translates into CASRDGPSSSGNTIYF.

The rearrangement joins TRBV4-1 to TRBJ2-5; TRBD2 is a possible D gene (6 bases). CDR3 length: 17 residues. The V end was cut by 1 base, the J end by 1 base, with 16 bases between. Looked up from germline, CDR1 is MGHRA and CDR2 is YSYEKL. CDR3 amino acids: CASSQGDRGISQETQYF. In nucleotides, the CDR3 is TGCGCCAGCAGCCAAGGGGACCGCGGGATAAGCCAAGAGACCCAGTACTTC.

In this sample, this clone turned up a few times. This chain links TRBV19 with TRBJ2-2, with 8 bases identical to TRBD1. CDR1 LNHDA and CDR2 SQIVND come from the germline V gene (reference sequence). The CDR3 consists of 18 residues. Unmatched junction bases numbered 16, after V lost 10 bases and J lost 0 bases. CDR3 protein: CATPTGQGALSNTGELFF. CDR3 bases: TGTGCCACACCTACGGGGCAGGGGGCCCTTTCGAACACCGGGGAGCTGTTTTTT.

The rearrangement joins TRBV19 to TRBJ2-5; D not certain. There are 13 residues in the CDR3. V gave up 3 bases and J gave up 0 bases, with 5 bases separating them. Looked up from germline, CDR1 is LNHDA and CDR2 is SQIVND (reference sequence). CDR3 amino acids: CASSMSDQETQYF. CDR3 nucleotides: TGTGCCAGTAGTATGTCAGACCAAGAGACCCAGTACTTC.

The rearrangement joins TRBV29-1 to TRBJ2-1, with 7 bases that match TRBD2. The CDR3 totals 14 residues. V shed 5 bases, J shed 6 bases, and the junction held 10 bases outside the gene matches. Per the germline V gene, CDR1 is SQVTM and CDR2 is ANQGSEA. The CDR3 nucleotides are TGCAGCGTTCAAGCATTGCCTAGCGGCAATGAGCAGTTCTTC. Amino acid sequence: CSVQALPSGNEQFF.

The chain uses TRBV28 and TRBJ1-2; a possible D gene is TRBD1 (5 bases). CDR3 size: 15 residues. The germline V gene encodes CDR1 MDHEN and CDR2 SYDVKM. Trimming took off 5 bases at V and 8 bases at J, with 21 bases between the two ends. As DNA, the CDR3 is TGTGCCAGCAGTCCCCCCGGGGGGAAGGAAGAAGGCTACACCTTC. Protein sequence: CASSPPGGKEEGYTF.

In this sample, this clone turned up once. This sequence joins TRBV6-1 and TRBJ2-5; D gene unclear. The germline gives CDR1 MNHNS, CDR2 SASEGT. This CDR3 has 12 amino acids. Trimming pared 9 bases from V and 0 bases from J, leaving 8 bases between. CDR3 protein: CASYRNQETQYF. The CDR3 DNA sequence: TGTGCCAGTTACAGAAACCAAGAGACCCAGTACTTC.

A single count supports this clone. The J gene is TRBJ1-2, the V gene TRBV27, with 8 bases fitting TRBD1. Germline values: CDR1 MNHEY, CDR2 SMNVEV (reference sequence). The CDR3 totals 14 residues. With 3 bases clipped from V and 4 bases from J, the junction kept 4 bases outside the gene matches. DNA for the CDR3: TGTGCCAGCAGTTTGGCAGGGGGCGGCTATGGCTACACCTTC. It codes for CASSLAGGGYGYTF.

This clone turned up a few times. Written as DNA, the CDR3 is TGCGCCAGCAGCGACCGGGACAGGCCTCAGTACTTC. Amino acids: CASSDRDRPQYF. The chain has TRBV10-2 and TRBJ2-7, with 8 positions matching TRBD1. The CDR3 extends over 12 amino acids. Germline CDR1 reads WSHSY; CDR2 reads SAAADI. Trimming removed 6 bases from V and 10 bases from J; junction bases left unmatched: 8.

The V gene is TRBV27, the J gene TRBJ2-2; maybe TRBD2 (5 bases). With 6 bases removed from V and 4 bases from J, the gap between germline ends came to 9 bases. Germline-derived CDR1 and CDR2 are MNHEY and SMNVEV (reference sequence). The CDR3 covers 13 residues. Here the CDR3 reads CASSIRGTGELFF. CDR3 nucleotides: TGTGCCAGCAGCATCCGGGGCACCGGGGAGCTGTTTTTT.

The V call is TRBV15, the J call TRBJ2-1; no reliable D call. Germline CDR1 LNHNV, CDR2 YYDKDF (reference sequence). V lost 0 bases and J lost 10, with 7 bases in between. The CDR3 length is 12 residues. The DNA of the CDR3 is TGTGCCACCAGCAGAGATTGGCGGGAGCAGTTCTTC. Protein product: CATSRDWREQFF.

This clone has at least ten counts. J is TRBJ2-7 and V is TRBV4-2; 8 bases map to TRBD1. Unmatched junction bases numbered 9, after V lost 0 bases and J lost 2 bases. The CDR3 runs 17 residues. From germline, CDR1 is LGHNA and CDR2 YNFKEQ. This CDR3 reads CASSQDQGAGTAYEQYF. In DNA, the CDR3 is TGTGCCAGCAGCCAAGATCAGGGGGCAGGGACAGCCTACGAGCAGTACTTC.

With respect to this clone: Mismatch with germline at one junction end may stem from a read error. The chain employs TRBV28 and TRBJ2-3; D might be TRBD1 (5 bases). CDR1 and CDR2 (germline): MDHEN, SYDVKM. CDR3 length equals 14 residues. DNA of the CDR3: TGTGCCAGCAGTTTCACAGGTAGCAGAGATACGCAGTATTTT. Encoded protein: CASSFTGSRDTQYF.

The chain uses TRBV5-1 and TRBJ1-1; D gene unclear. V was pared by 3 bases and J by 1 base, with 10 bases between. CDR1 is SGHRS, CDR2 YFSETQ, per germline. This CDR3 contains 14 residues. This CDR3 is CASSSGGANTEAFF. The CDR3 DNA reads TGCGCCAGCAGCTCGGGCGGAGCGAACACTGAAGCTTTCTTT.

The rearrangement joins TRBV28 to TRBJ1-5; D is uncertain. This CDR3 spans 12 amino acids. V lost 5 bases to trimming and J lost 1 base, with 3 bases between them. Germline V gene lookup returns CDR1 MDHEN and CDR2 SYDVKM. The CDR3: CASSASNQPQHF. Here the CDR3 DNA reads TGTGCCAGCAGTGCGAGCAATCAGCCCCAGCATTTT.

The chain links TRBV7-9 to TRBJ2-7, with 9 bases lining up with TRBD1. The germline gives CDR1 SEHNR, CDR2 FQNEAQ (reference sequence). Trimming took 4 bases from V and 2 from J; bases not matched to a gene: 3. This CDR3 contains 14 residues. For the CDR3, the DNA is TGTGCCAGCAGCTGGGACAGGGCCCCCTACGAGCAGTACTTC. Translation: CASSWDRAPYEQYF.

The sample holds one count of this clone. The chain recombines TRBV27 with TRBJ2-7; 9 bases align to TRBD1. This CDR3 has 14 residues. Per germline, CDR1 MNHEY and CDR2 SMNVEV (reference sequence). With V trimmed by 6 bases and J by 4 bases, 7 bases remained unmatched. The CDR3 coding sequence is TGTGCCAGCAGCAGGGGACAGGGTTCATACGAGCAGTACTTC. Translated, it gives CASSRGQGSYEQYF.

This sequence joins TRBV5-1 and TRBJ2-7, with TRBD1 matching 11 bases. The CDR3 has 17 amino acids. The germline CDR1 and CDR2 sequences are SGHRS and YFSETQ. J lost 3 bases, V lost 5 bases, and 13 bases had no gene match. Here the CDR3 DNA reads TGCGCCAGCAGTTGGGGAACCCCGGGACAGGGGGGCTACGAGCAGTACTTC. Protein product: CASSWGTPGQGGYEQYF.

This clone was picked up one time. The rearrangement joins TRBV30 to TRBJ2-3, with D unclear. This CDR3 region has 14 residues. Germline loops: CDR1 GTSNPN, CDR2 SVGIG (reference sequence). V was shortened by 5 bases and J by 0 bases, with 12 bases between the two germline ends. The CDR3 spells CAWDELGSTDTQYF. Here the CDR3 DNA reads TGTGCCTGGGACGAATTAGGCAGCACAGATACGCAGTATTTT.

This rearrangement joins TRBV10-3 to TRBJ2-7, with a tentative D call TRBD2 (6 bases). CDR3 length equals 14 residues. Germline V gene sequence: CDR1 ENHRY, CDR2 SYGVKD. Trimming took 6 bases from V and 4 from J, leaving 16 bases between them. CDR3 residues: CAISSPGTSYEQYF. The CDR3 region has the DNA TGTGCCATCAGCTCTCCCGGGACTTCTTACGAGCAGTACTTC.

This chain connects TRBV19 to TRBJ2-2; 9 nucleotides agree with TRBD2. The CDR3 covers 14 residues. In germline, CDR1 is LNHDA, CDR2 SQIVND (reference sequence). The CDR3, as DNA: TGTGCGGCGAGGGCGGGAGGGTTCACCGGGGAGCTGTTTTTT. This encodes CAARAGGFTGELFF.

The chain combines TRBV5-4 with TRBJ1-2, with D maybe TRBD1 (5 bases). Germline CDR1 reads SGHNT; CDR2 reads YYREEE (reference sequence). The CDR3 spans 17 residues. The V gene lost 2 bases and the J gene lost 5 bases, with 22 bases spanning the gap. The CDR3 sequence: CASSFRNPTAANYGYTF. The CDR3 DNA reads TGTGCCAGCAGCTTTCGAAACCCGACAGCCGCGAATTATGGCTACACCTTC.

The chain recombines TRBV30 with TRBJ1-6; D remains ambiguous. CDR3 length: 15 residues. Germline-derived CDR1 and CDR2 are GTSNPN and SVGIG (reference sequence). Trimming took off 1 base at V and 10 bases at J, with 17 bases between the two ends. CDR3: CAWSGYGGSRSPLHF. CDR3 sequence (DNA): TGTGCCTGGAGTGGCTATGGCGGGTCTCGATCACCCCTCCACTTT. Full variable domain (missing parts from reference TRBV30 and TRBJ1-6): SQTIHQWPATLVQPVGSPLSLECTVEGTSNPNLYWYRQAAGRGLQLLFYSVGIGQISSEVPQNLSASRPQDRQFILSSKKLLLSDSGFYLCAWSGYGGSRSPLHFGNGTRLTVT.

The chain's CDR3 is CASSEGTGTNEKLFF. The CDR3 DNA is TGCGCCAGCAGCGAAGGGACAGGGACCAATGAAAAACTGTTTTTT. The chain links TRBV5-1 to TRBJ1-4; TRBD1 matches 9 bases. This CDR3 has 15 residues. CDR1 and CDR2 from the germline V gene are SGHRS and YFSETQ. After removal of 4 bases from V and 5 bases from J, the junction contained 6 bases not matched to a gene.

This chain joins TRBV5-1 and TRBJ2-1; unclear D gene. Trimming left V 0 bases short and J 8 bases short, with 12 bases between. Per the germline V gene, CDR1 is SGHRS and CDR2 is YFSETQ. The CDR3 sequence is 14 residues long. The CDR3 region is CASSLAVGSHEQFF. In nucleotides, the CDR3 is TGCGCCAGCAGCTTGGCCGTGGGTAGTCATGAGCAGTTCTTC.

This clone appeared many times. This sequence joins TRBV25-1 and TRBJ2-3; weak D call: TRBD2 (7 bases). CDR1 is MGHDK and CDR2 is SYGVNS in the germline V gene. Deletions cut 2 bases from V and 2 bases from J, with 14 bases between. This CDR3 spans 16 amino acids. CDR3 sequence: CASSEGGGFATDTQYF. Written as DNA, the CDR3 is TGTGCCAGCAGTGAAGGGGGGGGCTTCGCCACAGATACGCAGTATTTT.